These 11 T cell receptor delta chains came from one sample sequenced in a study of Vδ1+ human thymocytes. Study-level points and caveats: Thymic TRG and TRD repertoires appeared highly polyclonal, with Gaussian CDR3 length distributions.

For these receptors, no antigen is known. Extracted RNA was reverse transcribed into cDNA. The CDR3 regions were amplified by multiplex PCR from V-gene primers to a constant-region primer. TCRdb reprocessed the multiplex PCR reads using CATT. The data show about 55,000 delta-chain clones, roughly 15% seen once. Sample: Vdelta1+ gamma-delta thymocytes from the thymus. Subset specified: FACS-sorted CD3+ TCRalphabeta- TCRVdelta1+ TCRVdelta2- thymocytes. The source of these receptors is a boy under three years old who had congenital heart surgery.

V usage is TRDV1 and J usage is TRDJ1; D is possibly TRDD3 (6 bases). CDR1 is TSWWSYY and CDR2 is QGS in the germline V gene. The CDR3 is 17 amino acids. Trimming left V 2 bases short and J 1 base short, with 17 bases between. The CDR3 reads CALGESRGNGITDKLIF. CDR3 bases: TGTGCTCTTGGGGAATCTCGGGGGAATGGAATCACCGATAAACTCATCTTT.

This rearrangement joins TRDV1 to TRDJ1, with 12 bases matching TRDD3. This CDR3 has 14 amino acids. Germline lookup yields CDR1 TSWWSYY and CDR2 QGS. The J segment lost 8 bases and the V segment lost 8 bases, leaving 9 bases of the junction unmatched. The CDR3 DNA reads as TGTGCTCTTCTTCGTCCTACTGGGGGATACAAACTCATCTTT. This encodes CALLRPTGGYKLIF.

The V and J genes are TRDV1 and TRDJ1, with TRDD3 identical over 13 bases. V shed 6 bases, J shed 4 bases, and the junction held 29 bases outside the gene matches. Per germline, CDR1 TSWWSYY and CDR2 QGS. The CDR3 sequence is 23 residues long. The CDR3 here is CALGDFLPSLYWGIRVGFDKLIF. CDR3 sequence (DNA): TGTGCTCTTGGTGATTTCCTACCCTCGTTGTACTGGGGGATACGCGTCGGATTCGATAAACTCATCTTT.

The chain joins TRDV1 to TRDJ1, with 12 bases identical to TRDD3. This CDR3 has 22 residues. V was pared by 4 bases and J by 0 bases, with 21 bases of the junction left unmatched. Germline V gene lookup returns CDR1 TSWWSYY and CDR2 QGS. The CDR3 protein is CALGARPPSHSGGYVYTDKLIF. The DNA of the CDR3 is TGTGCTCTTGGGGCTCGACCTCCTTCGCACTCTGGGGGATACGTGTACACCGATAAACTCATCTTT.

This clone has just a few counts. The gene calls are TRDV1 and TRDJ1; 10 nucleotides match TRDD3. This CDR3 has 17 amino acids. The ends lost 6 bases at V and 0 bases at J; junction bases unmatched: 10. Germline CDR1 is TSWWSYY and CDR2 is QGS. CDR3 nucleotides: TGTGCTCTTGGATTTGGGGGGATACGACGGTACACCGATAAACTCATCTTT. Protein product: CALGFGGIRRYTDKLIF.

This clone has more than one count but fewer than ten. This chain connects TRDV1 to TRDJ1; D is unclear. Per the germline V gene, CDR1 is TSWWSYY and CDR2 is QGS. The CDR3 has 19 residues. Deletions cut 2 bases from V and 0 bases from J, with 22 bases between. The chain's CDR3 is CALGEIGREMEPYTDKLIF. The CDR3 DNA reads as TGTGCTCTTGGGGAAATCGGGCGGGAGATGGAACCTTACACCGATAAACTCATCTTT.

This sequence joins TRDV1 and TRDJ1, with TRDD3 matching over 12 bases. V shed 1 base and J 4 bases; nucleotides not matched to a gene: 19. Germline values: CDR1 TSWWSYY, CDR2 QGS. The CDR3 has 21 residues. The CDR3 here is CALGERDGAHAGGYVLDKLIF. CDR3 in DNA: TGTGCTCTTGGGGAACGGGACGGCGCCCACGCTGGGGGATACGTGCTCGATAAACTCATCTTT.

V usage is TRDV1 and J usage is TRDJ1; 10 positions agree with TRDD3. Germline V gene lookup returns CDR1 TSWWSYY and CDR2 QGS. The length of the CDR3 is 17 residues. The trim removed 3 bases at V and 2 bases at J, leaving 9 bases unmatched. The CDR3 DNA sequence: TGTGCTCTTGGGGAGATACTGGGGGATTATGTGACCGATAAACTCATCTTT. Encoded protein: CALGEILGDYVTDKLIF.

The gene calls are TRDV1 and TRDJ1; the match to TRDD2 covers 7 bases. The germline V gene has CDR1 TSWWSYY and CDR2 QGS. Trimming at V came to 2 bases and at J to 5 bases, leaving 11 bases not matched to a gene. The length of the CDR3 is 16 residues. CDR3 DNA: TGTGCTCTTGGGGAAGCCTTTCCTACGCAGGATGATAAACTCATCTTT. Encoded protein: CALGEAFPTQDDKLIF.

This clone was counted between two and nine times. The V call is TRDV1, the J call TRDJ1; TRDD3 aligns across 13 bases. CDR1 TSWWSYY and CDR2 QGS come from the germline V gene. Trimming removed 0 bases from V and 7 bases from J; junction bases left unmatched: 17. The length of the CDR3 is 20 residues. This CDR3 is CALGELSRSSLGDTRGKLIF. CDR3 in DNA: TGTGCTCTTGGGGAACTCTCCCGTTCCTCACTGGGGGATACGAGGGGTAAACTCATCTTT.

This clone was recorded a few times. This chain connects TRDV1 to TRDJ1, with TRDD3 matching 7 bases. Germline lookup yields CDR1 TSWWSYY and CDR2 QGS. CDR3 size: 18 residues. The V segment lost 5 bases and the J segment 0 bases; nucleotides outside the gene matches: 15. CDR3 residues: CALGIKFRGIFYTDKLIF. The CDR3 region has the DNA TGTGCTCTTGGGATTAAGTTCAGGGGGATTTTTTACACCGATAAACTCATCTTT.